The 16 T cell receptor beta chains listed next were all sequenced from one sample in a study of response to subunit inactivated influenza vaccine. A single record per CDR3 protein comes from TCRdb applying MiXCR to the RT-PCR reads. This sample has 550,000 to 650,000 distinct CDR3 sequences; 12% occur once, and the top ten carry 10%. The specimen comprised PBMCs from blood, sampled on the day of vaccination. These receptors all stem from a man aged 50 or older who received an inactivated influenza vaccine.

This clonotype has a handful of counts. The CDR3 loop reads CASSYGPPEGLNEQFF. The CDR3 DNA reads TGTGCCAGCAGTTACGGGCCCCCGGAGGGGCTCAATGAGCAGTTCTTC. The J gene is TRBJ2-1, the V gene TRBV6-5; possibly TRBD2 for D (6 bases). The V gene lost 2 bases and the J gene lost 6 bases, with 17 bases spanning the gap. This CDR3 has 16 amino acids. Germline V gene lookup returns CDR1 MNHEY and CDR2 SVGAGI.

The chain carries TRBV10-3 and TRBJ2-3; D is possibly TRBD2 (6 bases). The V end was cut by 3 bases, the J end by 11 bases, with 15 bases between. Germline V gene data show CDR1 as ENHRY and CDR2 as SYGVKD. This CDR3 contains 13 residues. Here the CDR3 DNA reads TGTGCCATCAGTGAAGGCAGGGAGGCTATGCAGTATTTT. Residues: CAISEGREAMQYF.

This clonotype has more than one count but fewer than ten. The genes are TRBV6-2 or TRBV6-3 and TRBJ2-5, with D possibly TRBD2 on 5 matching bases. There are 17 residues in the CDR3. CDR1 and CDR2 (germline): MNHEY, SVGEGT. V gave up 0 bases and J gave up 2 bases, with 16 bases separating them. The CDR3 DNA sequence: TGTGCCAGCAGTTACTCGGGCCTAGCAGAACTTCAAGAGACCCAGTACTTC. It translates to CASSYSGLAELQETQYF.

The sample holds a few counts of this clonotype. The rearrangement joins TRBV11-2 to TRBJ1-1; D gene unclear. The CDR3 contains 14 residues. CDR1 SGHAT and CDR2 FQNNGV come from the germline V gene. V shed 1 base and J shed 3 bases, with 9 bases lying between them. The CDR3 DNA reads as TGTGCCAGCAGCTTAGGGGTCTTCCACACTGAAGCTTTCTTT. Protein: CASSLGVFHTEAFF.

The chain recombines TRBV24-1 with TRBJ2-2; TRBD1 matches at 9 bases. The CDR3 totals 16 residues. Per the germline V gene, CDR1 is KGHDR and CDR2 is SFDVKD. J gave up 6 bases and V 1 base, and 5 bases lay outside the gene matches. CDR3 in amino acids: CATSDLSQGAAGELFF. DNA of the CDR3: TGTGCCACCAGTGATTTATCACAGGGGGCCGCCGGGGAGCTGTTTTTT.

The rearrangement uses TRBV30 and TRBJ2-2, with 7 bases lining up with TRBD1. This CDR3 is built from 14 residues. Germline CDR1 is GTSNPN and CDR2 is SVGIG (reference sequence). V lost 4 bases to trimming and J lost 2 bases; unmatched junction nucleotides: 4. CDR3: CAWTRQGNTGELFF. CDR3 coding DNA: TGTGCCTGGACCAGACAGGGAAACACCGGGGAGCTGTTTTTT.

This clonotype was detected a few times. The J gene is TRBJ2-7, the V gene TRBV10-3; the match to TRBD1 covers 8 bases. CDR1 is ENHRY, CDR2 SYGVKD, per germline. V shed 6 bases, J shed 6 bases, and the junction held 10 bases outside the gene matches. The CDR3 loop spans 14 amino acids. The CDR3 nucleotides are TGTGCCATCAGACATGACAGGGGTCCAGGCGAGCAGTACTTC. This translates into CAIRHDRGPGEQYF.

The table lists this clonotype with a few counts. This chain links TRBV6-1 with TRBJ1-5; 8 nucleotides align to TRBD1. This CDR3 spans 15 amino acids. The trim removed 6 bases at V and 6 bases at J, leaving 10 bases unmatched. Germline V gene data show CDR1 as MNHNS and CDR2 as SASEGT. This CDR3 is CASSHGQGAGQPQHF. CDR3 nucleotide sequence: TGTGCCAGCAGCCATGGGCAGGGGGCGGGTCAGCCCCAGCATTTT.

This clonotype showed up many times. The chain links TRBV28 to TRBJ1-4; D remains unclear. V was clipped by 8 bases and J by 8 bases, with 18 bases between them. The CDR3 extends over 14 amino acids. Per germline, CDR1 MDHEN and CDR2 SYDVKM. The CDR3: CASGRPGGSEKLFF. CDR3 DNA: TGTGCCAGCGGGAGACCGGGAGGTAGCGAAAAACTGTTTTTT.

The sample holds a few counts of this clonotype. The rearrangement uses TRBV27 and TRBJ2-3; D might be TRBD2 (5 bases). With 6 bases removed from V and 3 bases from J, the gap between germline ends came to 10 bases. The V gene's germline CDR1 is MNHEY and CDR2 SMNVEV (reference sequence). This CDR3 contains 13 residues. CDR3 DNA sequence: TGTGCCAGCAGAAACCCGGGAACAGATACGCAGTATTTT. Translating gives CASRNPGTDTQYF.

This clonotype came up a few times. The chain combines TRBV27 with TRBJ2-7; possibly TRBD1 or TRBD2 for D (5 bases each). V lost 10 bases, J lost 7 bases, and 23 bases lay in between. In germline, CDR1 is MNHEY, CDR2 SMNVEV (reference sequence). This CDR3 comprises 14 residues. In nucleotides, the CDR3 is TGTGCCACCAACAAAAGAGGGACGGGTCGGGAGCAGTACTTC. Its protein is CATNKRGTGREQYF.

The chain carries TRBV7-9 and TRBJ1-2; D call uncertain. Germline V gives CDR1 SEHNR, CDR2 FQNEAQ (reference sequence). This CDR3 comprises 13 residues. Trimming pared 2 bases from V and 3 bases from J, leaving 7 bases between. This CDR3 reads CASSLRADYGYTF. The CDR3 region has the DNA TGTGCCAGCAGCTTAAGGGCGGACTATGGCTACACCTTC.

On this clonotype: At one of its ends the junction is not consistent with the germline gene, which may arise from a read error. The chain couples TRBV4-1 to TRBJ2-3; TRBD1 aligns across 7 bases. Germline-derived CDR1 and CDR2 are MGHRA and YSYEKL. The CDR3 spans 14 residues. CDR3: CVSSQQGSGDTQYF. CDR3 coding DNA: TGCGTCAGCAGCCAACAGGGGTCTGGAGATACGCAGTATTTT.

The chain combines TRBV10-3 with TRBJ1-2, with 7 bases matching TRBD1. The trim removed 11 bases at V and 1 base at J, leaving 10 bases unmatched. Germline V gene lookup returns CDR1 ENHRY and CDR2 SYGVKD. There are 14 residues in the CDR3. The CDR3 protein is CAALEGANNYGYTF. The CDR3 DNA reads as TGTGCCGCCTTAGAGGGGGCAAATAACTATGGCTACACCTTC.

CDR3 region: CASSRREVDSGPYNEQFF. The DNA for the CDR3 is TGTGCCAGCAGCCGTCGGGAAGTGGACAGTGGACCCTACAATGAGCAGTTCTTC. This chain uses TRBV11-2 with TRBJ2-1, with D perhaps matching TRBD1 (6 bases). Per germline, CDR1 SGHAT and CDR2 FQNNGV. The ends were cut back, 5 bases at V and 2 bases at J, with 22 bases in the middle. CDR3 length equals 18 residues.

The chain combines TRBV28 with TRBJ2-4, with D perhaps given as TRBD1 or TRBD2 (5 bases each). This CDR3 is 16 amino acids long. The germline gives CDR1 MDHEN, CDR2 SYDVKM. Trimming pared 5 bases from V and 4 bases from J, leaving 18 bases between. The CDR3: CASSVVGARGKNIQYF. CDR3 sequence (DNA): TGTGCCAGCAGTGTAGTAGGGGCCCGAGGGAAAAACATTCAGTACTTC.